A selection of T cell receptor beta chains follows, all from one sample in a study of monozygotic twins with inflammatory bowel disease. Reanalyzing the 5' RACE reads, TCRdb keeps one entry per CDR3 protein, without DNA. The listing contains 300,000 to 350,000 distinct CDR3 sequences. The sample was blood. These receptors were collected from a human donor with ulcerative colitis or Crohn's disease, or a healthy co-twin of an affected twin (not recorded which). The CDR3 runs from the conserved cysteine through the conserved F or W. The order of the fields is J gene, V gene, CDR3 protein.

J gene: TRBJ2-7; V gene: TRBV12-3/TRBV12-4; CDR3 protein: CASSRDVAGWSYEQYF
J gene: TRBJ2-1; V gene: TRBV9; CDR3 protein: CASSAYGTLYEQFF
J gene: TRBJ2-2; V gene: TRBV5-1; CDR3 protein: CASSLADGTGELFF
J gene: TRBJ2-3; V gene: TRBV27; CDR3 protein: CASGFRSGGTDTQYF
J gene: TRBJ1-2; V gene: TRBV14; CDR3 protein: CASSQGAVESNGYTF
J gene: TRBJ2-3; V gene: TRBV5-1; CDR3 protein: CASSLISGRAGDTQYF
J gene: TRBJ2-2; V gene: TRBV20-1; CDR3 protein: CSARHAAAQNTGELFF
J gene: TRBJ2-1; V gene: TRBV18; CDR3 protein: CASSPVRVLDEQFF
J gene: TRBJ1-1; V gene: TRBV29-1; CDR3 protein: CSGGQGATEAFF
J gene: TRBJ1-4; V gene: TRBV7-8; CDR3 protein: CASSDQRGSGEKLFF
J gene: TRBJ1-2; V gene: TRBV7-2; CDR3 protein: CASSPTGGDGYGYTF
J gene: TRBJ2-7; V gene: TRBV29-1; CDR3 protein: CSVEVGQGVYEQYF
J gene: TRBJ2-3; V gene: TRBV7-8; CDR3 protein: CASSLIRPGGDTQYF
J gene: TRBJ2-5; V gene: TRBV7-3; CDR3 protein: CASSIYRDETQYF
J gene: TRBJ2-2; V gene: TRBV5-1; CDR3 protein: CASSLEGTFTGELFF
J gene: TRBJ2-7; V gene: TRBV28; CDR3 protein: CASSLLPNEQYF
J gene: TRBJ1-4; V gene: TRBV7-9; CDR3 protein: CASSPFRGGRVNEKLFF
J gene: TRBJ1-2; V gene: TRBV10-2; CDR3 protein: CASSESSYFYGYTF
J gene: TRBJ2-5; V gene: TRBV6-5; CDR3 protein: CASSYSGTSGAQETQYF
J gene: TRBJ1-2; V gene: TRBV20-1; CDR3 protein: CSARGGEPGDTF
J gene: TRBJ2-1; V gene: TRBV29-1; CDR3 protein: CSVELAGVHNEQFF
J gene: TRBJ1-6; V gene: TRBV20-1; CDR3 protein: CSAPGHVNSPLHF
J gene: TRBJ2-7; V gene: TRBV19; CDR3 protein: CASSKRDGRTTYEQYF
J gene: TRBJ2-5; V gene: TRBV6-1; CDR3 protein: CASSHHSGGMPGTQYF
J gene: TRBJ2-1; V gene: TRBV5-1; CDR3 protein: CASSLGPTLYNEQFF
J gene: TRBJ2-7; V gene: TRBV12-3/TRBV12-4; CDR3 protein: CASRQGFYEQYF
J gene: TRBJ2-1; V gene: TRBV5-1; CDR3 protein: CASSLGQVTDRQFF
J gene: TRBJ1-2; V gene: TRBV19; CDR3 protein: CASSVTGGGGYTF
J gene: TRBJ2-1; V gene: TRBV29-1; CDR3 protein: CSVGEGLVGGNEQFF
J gene: TRBJ2-7; V gene: TRBV5-1; CDR3 protein: CASSPIDRTGPYEQYF
J gene: TRBJ2-7; V gene: TRBV20-1; CDR3 protein: CSAHPPGLTSYEQYF
J gene: TRBJ1-6; V gene: TRBV5-1; CDR3 protein: CASSTWGNIDPNSPLHF
J gene: TRBJ1-1; V gene: TRBV4-1; CDR3 protein: CASSQDPGAGNTEAFF
J gene: TRBJ1-5; V gene: TRBV5-1; CDR3 protein: CASSSTGGLNQPQHF
J gene: TRBJ2-7; V gene: TRBV11-1; CDR3 protein: CASSLVGLAPLSSYEQYF
J gene: TRBJ2-7; V gene: TRBV3-1; CDR3 protein: CASSLLGPSREQYF
J gene: TRBJ2-7; V gene: TRBV28; CDR3 protein: CASSNGGSAYEQYF
J gene: TRBJ2-2; V gene: TRBV5-1; CDR3 protein: CASSQTQLNTGELFF
J gene: TRBJ2-3; V gene: TRBV4-1; CDR3 protein: CASSQDAGSTDTQYF
J gene: TRBJ2-1; V gene: TRBV7-6; CDR3 protein: CASSLGSGLAGVYNEQFF
J gene: TRBJ1-2; V gene: TRBV5-1; CDR3 protein: CASSTQGQDYGYTF
J gene: TRBJ1-5; V gene: TRBV6-5; CDR3 protein: CASSRDSHQPQHF
J gene: TRBJ2-1; V gene: TRBV5-1; CDR3 protein: CASRGGDTYNEQFF
J gene: TRBJ2-7; V gene: TRBV7-9; CDR3 protein: CASSQGTEEAEQYF
J gene: TRBJ1-1; V gene: TRBV28; CDR3 protein: CASSFISNTEALF
J gene: TRBJ1-1; V gene: TRBV29-1; CDR3 protein: CSVLQRVNTEAFF